A single sample is the source of the 29 T cell receptor beta chains below, sequenced in a study of T-cell reconstitution after alpha-beta-depleted transplantation in children. Unique molecular identifiers were incorporated when the TCRbeta library was constructed. TCRdb analysed the PCR reads with MiXCR anew, one entry per CDR3 protein. This table has about 98,000 distinct CDR3 sequences, under 9% appearing once. The source material was PBMCs, sampled before TCRalphabeta/CD19-depleted stem cell transplant. The receptors were sampled from a boy younger than 10 with acute lymphoblastic leukemia, due to receive a stem cell transplant.

This clonotype was seen at least ten times. J is TRBJ2-5 and V is TRBV5-1; D unresolved. The CDR3 is made up of 12 amino acids. V was cut by 0 bases and J by 5 bases, with 5 bases left in between. Germline V lookup: CDR1 SGHRS, CDR2 YFSETQ. The CDR3 DNA follows: TGCGCCAGCAGCTTGGAATTCGAGACCCAGTACTTC. Translating gives CASSLEFETQYF. The full variable domain, in which reference TRBV5-1 and TRBJ2-5 provide the parts outside the CDR3, is KAGVTQTPRYLIKTRGQQVTLSCSPISGHRSVSWYQQTPGQGLQFLFEYFSETQRNKGNFPGRFSGRQFSNSRSEMNVSTLELGDSALYLCASSLEFETQYFGPGTRLLVL.

In its sample, this clonotype was seen many times. The chain joins TRBV3-1 to TRBJ2-7; D gene uncertain. Deletions cut 4 bases from V and 5 bases from J, with 6 bases between. Germline CDR1 reads LGHDT; CDR2 reads YNNKEL (reference sequence). CDR3 length: 11 amino acids. CDR3 amino acids: CASSLWDEQYF. The CDR3 region has the DNA TGTGCCAGCAGCCTATGGGACGAGCAGTACTTC.

This clonotype showed up many times. The rearrangement joins TRBV11-2 to TRBJ1-2, with D possibly matching TRBD1 (5 bases). This CDR3 spans 14 amino acids. Germline assignment: CDR1 SGHAT and CDR2 FQNNGV. The germline V and J ends were trimmed by 5 bases and 5 bases, with 15 bases remaining between them. CDR3 coding DNA: TGTGCCAGCAGCCTGGGCCAAGGGGTTTATGGCTACACCTTC. Its translation: CASSLGQGVYGYTF. Full variable domain (outside the CDR3, taken from reference TRBV11-2 and TRBJ1-2): EAGVAQSPRYKIIEKRQSVAFWCNPISGHATLYWYQQILGQGPKLLIQFQNNGVVDDSQLPKDRFSAERLKGVDSTLKIQPAKLEDSAVYLCASSLGQGVYGYTFGSGTRLTVV.

The sample holds a few counts of this clonotype. V usage is TRBV15 and J usage is TRBJ2-6; 7 positions match TRBD1. The CDR3 sequence is 16 residues long. The trim removed 4 bases at V and 0 bases at J, leaving 3 bases unmatched. CDR1 is LNHNV and CDR2 is YYDKDF in the germline V gene (reference sequence). CDR3 nucleotide sequence: TGTGCCACCAGCAAAACAGGGGCCTCTGGGGCCAACGTCCTGACTTTC. Translating it yields CATSKTGASGANVLTF.

Details on this clonotype: A much larger clonotype is one base distant, so this may be a read error. This sequence joins TRBV27 and TRBJ2-3; a possible D gene is TRBD1 (5 bases). CDR1 and CDR2 (germline): MNHEY, SMNVEV (reference sequence). This CDR3 is built from 15 residues. CDR3 nucleotide sequence: TGTGCCAGCAGTTTAGGCCAGGGCCTGACAGATATGCAGTATTTT. It encodes CASSLGQGLTDMQYF.

There are a few counts of this clonotype. J is TRBJ1-6 and V is TRBV5-4; TRBD1 agrees at 7 bases. CDR1 and CDR2 (germline): SGHNT, YYREEE (reference sequence). With V trimmed by 0 bases and J by 9 bases, 9 bases remained unmatched. This CDR3 has 16 amino acids. CDR3 DNA: TGTGCCAGCAGCTTGGGCGGACAGGCTGGGTCTTCACCCCTCCACTTT. Translated: CASSLGGQAGSSPLHF.

This clonotype was observed many times. The chain couples TRBV7-2 to TRBJ1-4; D is unresolved. The length of the CDR3 is 13 residues. Looked up from germline, CDR1 is SGHTA and CDR2 is FQGNSA. V was shortened by 0 bases and J by 3 bases, with 2 bases between the two germline ends. Written as DNA, the CDR3 is TGTGCCAGCAGCTTAGCCCCTAATGAAAAACTGTTTTTT. It translates to CASSLAPNEKLFF.

This clonotype was detected only a few times. V usage is TRBV4-1 and J usage is TRBJ2-3, with 10 bases lining up with TRBD1. This CDR3 spans 15 amino acids. The V gene end was trimmed by 4 bases and the J gene end by 7 bases; junction bases not matched to a gene: 8. Per germline, CDR1 MGHRA and CDR2 YSYEKL. CDR3 in DNA: TGCGCCAGCAGCCCCGACAGGGGGCAAGGGAATACGCAGTATTTT. Amino acids: CASSPDRGQGNTQYF.

This clonotype was picked up a small number of times. This rearrangement joins TRBV6-2 or TRBV6-3 to TRBJ2-7, with 11 nucleotides matching TRBD2. The V and J ends lost 7 bases and 3 bases, in that order; junction bases with no gene match: 8. CDR3 length: 15 residues. CDR1 and CDR2 from the germline V gene are MNHEY and SVGEGT. The CDR3 spells CASTLLAGANYEQYF. The CDR3 nucleotides read TGTGCCAGCACCCTACTAGCGGGGGCTAACTACGAGCAGTACTTC.

This clonotype was seen repeatedly, ten times or more. The rearrangement uses TRBV6-1 and TRBJ2-5; 9 nucleotides line up with TRBD2. The CDR3 extends over 17 amino acids. Germline V gives CDR1 MNHNS, CDR2 SASEGT. Germline trimming cut 2 bases from V and 1 base from J; bases unmatched to any gene: 8. As DNA, the CDR3 is TGTGCCAGCAGTGAAAATGGACTAGCGTCTCTCCAAGAGACCCAGTACTTC. Its protein is CASSENGLASLQETQYF.

The V gene is TRBV6-2 or TRBV6-3, the J gene TRBJ1-5; D is undetermined. CDR1 is MNHEY and CDR2 is SVGEGT in the germline V gene. The CDR3 spans 18 residues. The V end was cut by 0 bases, the J end by 0 bases, with 15 bases between. The CDR3 sequence is CASSYSSRGWYSNQPQHF. CDR3 nucleotide sequence: TGTGCCAGCAGTTACTCGAGCCGGGGATGGTATAGCAATCAGCCCCAGCATTTT.

The chain is built from TRBV2 and TRBJ1-2, with TRBD1 matching over 7 bases. Germline CDR1 is SNHLY and CDR2 is FYNNEI. The V gene end was trimmed by 6 bases and the J gene end by 4 bases; junction bases not matched to a gene: 5. The CDR3 is made up of 13 amino acids. The CDR3 DNA reads TGTGCCAGCAGCGGCGGGACAGTCTATGGCTACACCTTC. Protein product: CASSGGTVYGYTF. The full variable domain, its missing parts supplied by reference TRBV2 and TRBJ1-2, is EPEVTQTPSHQVTQMGQEVILRCVPISNHLYFYWYRQILGQKVEFLVSFYNNEISEKSEIFDDQFSVERPDGSNFTLKIRSTKLEDSAMYFCASSGGTVYGYTFGSGTRLTVV.

There are a few counts of this clonotype. The chain recombines TRBV28 with TRBJ2-7, with D tentatively TRBD2 (7 bases). Germline-derived CDR1 and CDR2 are MDHEN and SYDVKM. V lost 6 bases, J lost 2 bases, and 17 bases lay in between. The CDR3 contains 15 residues. The chain's CDR3 is CASSSPRGAAYEQYF. The CDR3 bases are TGTGCCAGCAGCTCCCCACGGGGGGCGGCCTACGAGCAGTACTTC.

This clonotype came up a few times. The V gene is TRBV14, the J gene TRBJ1-5, with unresolved D. Looked up from germline, CDR1 is SGHDN and CDR2 is FVKESK. The V end was cut by 5 bases, the J end by 0 bases, with 5 bases between. The CDR3 contains 13 residues. CDR3 bases: TGTGCCAGCAGCTACGGTAGCAATCAGCCCCAGCATTTT. It yields the protein CASSYGSNQPQHF.

The chain carries TRBV24-1 and TRBJ2-7, with no clear D. Germline CDR1 and CDR2: KGHDR and SFDVKD. There are 13 residues in the CDR3. The CDR3 reads CGASDWLLYEQYF. CDR3 coding DNA: TGTGGGGCCAGTGATTGGCTACTCTACGAGCAGTACTTC.

This chain uses TRBV5-5 with TRBJ1-5; D is perhaps TRBD1 (5 bases). V dropped 0 bases and J dropped 3 bases, with 10 bases sitting between them. Looked up from germline, CDR1 is SGHKS and CDR2 is YYEKEE (reference sequence). The CDR3 has 15 residues. The CDR3 bases are TGTGCCAGCAGCTTGGCGGCGACAGTCAATCAGCCCCAGCATTTT. Residues: CASSLAATVNQPQHF.

This clonotype was counted at least ten times. This chain joins TRBV4-1 and TRBJ2-5; D ambiguous. The germline V and J ends were trimmed by 2 bases and 5 bases, with 21 bases remaining between them. The germline gives CDR1 MGHRA, CDR2 YSYEKL. The CDR3 contains 17 residues. The CDR3 loop reads CASSQRVAGSALETQYF. CDR3 in DNA: TGCGCCAGCAGCCAACGGGTGGCAGGCTCTGCGTTGGAGACCCAGTACTTC.

Notes on this clonotype: A much larger clone is a single base away; this may be a read error. The V call is TRBV6-1, the J call TRBJ2-7; D is undetermined. There are 15 residues in the CDR3. Germline-derived CDR1 and CDR2 are MNHNS and SASEGT. The CDR3 DNA is TGTGCCAGCAGTGAAGAAGGAGTGGGGTCCTACGAGCTGTACTTC. It encodes CASSEEGVGSYELYF.

The rearrangement links TRBV3-1 to TRBJ2-1; TRBD2 might be the D (5 bases). V lost 10 bases, J lost 5 bases, and 24 bases lay in between. Germline values: CDR1 LGHDT, CDR2 YNNKEL (reference sequence). CDR3 length: 16 residues. CDR3 sequence (DNA): TGTGCCACCACCAAAGATTCGGGGAGAGACGACAATGAGCAGTTCTTC. Amino acids: CATTKDSGRDDNEQFF.

At least ten counts were recorded for this clonotype. The chain recombines TRBV6-1 with TRBJ2-5; TRBD2 might be the D (6 bases). V shed 0 bases and J shed 9 bases, with 14 bases lying between them. This CDR3 region has 14 residues. The V gene's germline CDR1 is MNHNS and CDR2 SASEGT. The CDR3 spells CASSEAGGGGAQYF. CDR3 sequence (DNA): TGTGCCAGCAGTGAAGCGGGCGGTGGAGGGGCCCAGTACTTC.

Many counts were recorded for this clonotype. The J gene is TRBJ2-4, the V gene TRBV5-8; the D is unclear. The CDR3 is 16 amino acids. Germline values: CDR1 SGHTS, CDR2 YDEGEE. Trimming removed 4 bases at V and 1 base at J, with 15 bases between. The DNA for the CDR3 is TGTGCCAGCAGCCATCTTCGTACAGAGGCCAAAAACATTCAGTACTTC. Translation gives CASSHLRTEAKNIQYF.

This clonotype was recorded at least ten times. The rearrangement uses TRBV20-1 and TRBJ2-1, with D possibly being TRBD1 or TRBD2 (5 bases each). From germline, CDR1 is DFQATT and CDR2 SNEGSKA (reference sequence). Trimming pared 5 bases from V and 14 bases from J, leaving 16 bases between. This CDR3 is 11 amino acids long. CDR3 protein: CSALSRDQEFF. Here the CDR3 DNA reads TGCAGTGCTTTGAGCAGGGACCAGGAGTTCTTC.

This clonotype was seen a handful of times. The DNA for the CDR3 is TGCAGCGTTGAGGCCCCTGGGCGGCAGGAGACCCAGTACTTC. Translation: CSVEAPGRQETQYF. J is TRBJ2-5 and V is TRBV29-1, with no clear D. The germline CDR1 and CDR2 sequences are SQVTM and ANQGSEA. The CDR3 has 14 residues. V lost 3 bases and J 5 bases, leaving 16 bases between the germline ends.

There are many counts of this clonotype. The chain is built from TRBV2 and TRBJ1-4; 8 nucleotides agree with TRBD1. From germline, CDR1 is SNHLY and CDR2 FYNNEI. CDR3 length: 13 residues. With 7 bases clipped from V and 5 bases from J, the junction kept 3 bases outside the gene matches. CDR3 bases: TGTGCCAGCAATACAGGGGGAAATGAAAAACTGTTTTTT. Protein: CASNTGGNEKLFF.

This clonotype showed up many times. V usage is TRBV7-2 and J usage is TRBJ2-7, with D possibly being TRBD2 (5 bases). With 5 bases removed from V and 4 bases from J, the gap between germline ends came to 12 bases. Germline CDR1 is SGHTA and CDR2 is FQGNSA. This CDR3 comprises 13 residues. This CDR3 is CASSKDFSYEQYF. The CDR3 nucleotides read TGTGCCAGCAGCAAGGACTTCTCTTACGAGCAGTACTTC.

This clonotype appeared many times. The chain combines TRBV20-1 with TRBJ2-7, with D possibly matching TRBD2 (7 bases). The CDR3 has 14 amino acids. The V and J ends lost 0 bases and 0 bases respectively, with 9 bases between them. The germline V gene has CDR1 DFQATT and CDR2 SNEGSKA (reference sequence). Here the CDR3 reads CSARDRGGSYEQYF. Written as DNA, the CDR3 is TGCAGTGCTAGAGATAGGGGGGGCTCCTACGAGCAGTACTTC.

This chain joins TRBV13 and TRBJ2-3, with 7 bases fitting TRBD1. The CDR3 loop spans 13 amino acids. CDR1 and CDR2 from the germline V gene are PRHDT and FYEKMQ (reference sequence). The ends lost 5 bases at V and 6 bases at J; junction bases unmatched: 5. The CDR3 DNA follows: TGTGCCAGCAGCAGGCCCAGGGGGGATACGCAGTATTTT. It yields the protein CASSRPRGDTQYF.

This clonotype was seen many times. This chain links TRBV5-1 with TRBJ1-1; possibly TRBD1 for D (5 bases). Germline-derived CDR1 and CDR2 are SGHRS and YFSETQ. The V and J ends lost 4 bases and 5 bases respectively, with 9 bases between them. This CDR3 has 12 residues. The CDR3 loop reads CASSTGGTEAFF. DNA for the CDR3: TGCGCCAGCAGCACGGGGGGGACTGAAGCTTTCTTT.

This clonotype was found a few times. The rearrangement links TRBV11-2 to TRBJ2-1; 15 positions agree with TRBD2. The V and J ends lost 5 bases and 9 bases, in that order; junction bases with no gene match: 8. The CDR3 length is 16 residues. Germline V gives CDR1 SGHAT, CDR2 FQNNGV. CDR3 sequence: CASSPGTSGGFGEQFF. For the CDR3, the DNA is TGTGCCAGCAGCCCCGGGACTAGCGGGGGGTTCGGTGAGCAGTTCTTC.